The table lists the clone carrying this TCR beta chain with a few counts. Its antigen is unidentified. The source of the sample is a study of cytomegalovirus exposure and HLA in healthy donors. Whole-study findings and limits: The classifier reportedly diagnosed cytomegalovirus status with high specificity and sensitivity.

The PCR contained 60 Vbeta and 13 Jbeta primers. Profiled with immunoSEQ multiplex PCR; TCRdb holds only in-frame clones, not every one. Found here are around 150,000 clones, roughly 77% of them singletons; the top ten hold under 5.5%. The germline V gene encodes CDR1 MNHEY and CDR2 SMNVEV (reference sequence). Trimming removed 6 bases from V and 0 bases from J; junction bases left unmatched: 10. This CDR3 is built from 17 residues. This chain uses TRBV27 with TRBJ2-3, with 9 nucleotides matching TRBD2. The sequencing input was PBMCs. This receptor was obtained from a man aged 18 to 29 in good health and CMV-seropositive. The DNA for the CDR3 is TGTGCCAGCAGAGGAGGAGCGGGGGGAAGAAGCACAGATACGCAGTATTTT. Translated: CASRGGAGGRSTDTQYF.